This T cell receptor (beta chain) was identified during a study of cytomegalovirus exposure and HLA in healthy donors. Overall study context: An earlier analysis identified some 110 million unique TCR beta sequences in approximately 170 million T cells.

This CDR3 contains 12 residues. The germline gives CDR1 MNHEY, CDR2 SMNVEV (reference sequence). Deletions cut 8 bases from V and 4 bases from J, with 9 bases between. Study-wide points: On later analysis, the bulk of CMV-associated TCR beta chains appeared to be HLA-restricted. Later genetic work tied a missense DCLRE1C variant to beta-chain V and J trimming.

This clone has a handful of counts. What it recognizes is unknown. The PCR had 60 Vbeta and 13 Jbeta primers. This table comes from immunoSEQ multiplex PCR, and its TCRdb copy is limited to in-frame clones, with some not included. Of about 120,000 clones listed, 55% to 65% are singletons. The clonotype was recovered from a middle-aged man in good health and CMV-seropositive. The sequenced material came from PBMCs. The chain couples TRBV27 to TRBJ2-1; the D is unclear. The CDR3 spells CASSGVYNEQFF. The CDR3 region has the DNA TGTGCCAGCTCCGGTGTTTACAATGAGCAGTTCTTC.